Below are 9 T cell receptor beta chains sequenced from a single sample in a study of T cells in Graves' hyperthyroidism and ophthalmopathy. There were TCR beta CDR3 regions amplified from RNA transcripts. TCR CDR3 underwent first-round RT-PCR with the HTBI primer set. TCRdb passed the multiplex PCR reads through MiXCR, listing each CDR3 protein once. The sample lists fewer than 550,000 distinct CDR3 sequences, around 24% occurring once. The specimen was blood. Source of these receptors: a woman aged 30 to 39 with Graves' ophthalmopathy.

The rearrangement uses TRBV9 and TRBJ1-2; TRBD1 matches 8 bases. The germline CDR1 and CDR2 sequences are SGDLS and YYNGEE. Trimming at V came to 4 bases and at J to 3 bases, leaving 8 bases not matched to a gene. This CDR3 has 15 residues. CDR3 in DNA: TGTGCCAGCAGCCCGAGACAGGGGCATGACTATGGCTACACCTTC. This translates into CASSPRQGHDYGYTF. The variable domain in full, completed from reference TRBV9 and TRBJ1-2, reads DSGVTQTPKHLITATGQRVTLRCSPRSGDLSVYWYQQSLDQGLQFLIQYYNGEERAKGNILERFSAQQFPDLHSELNLSSLELGDSALYFCASSPRQGHDYGYTFGSGTRLTVV.

This clonotype has at least ten counts. The chain is built from TRBV29-1 and TRBJ2-7; weak D call: TRBD2 (6 bases). The CDR3 is 11 residues long. The germline CDR1 and CDR2 sequences are SQVTM and ANQGSEA. V was clipped by 7 bases and J by 3 bases, with 10 bases between them. The CDR3 reads CSGGDGYEQYF. In DNA, the CDR3 is TGCAGCGGGGGGGACGGCTACGAGCAGTACTTC.

The rearrangement uses TRBV20-1 and TRBJ2-5, with 12 positions matching TRBD2. The CDR3 loop spans 17 amino acids. From germline, CDR1 is DFQATT and CDR2 SNEGSKA (reference sequence). V lost 6 bases to trimming and J lost 4 bases; unmatched junction nucleotides: 15. The CDR3 loop is CSAPRLAGDRFRETQYF. The CDR3 DNA follows: TGCAGTGCCCCCCGACTAGCGGGGGACCGATTCCGAGAGACCCAGTACTTC.

This clonotype was recorded at least ten times. This chain links TRBV29-1 with TRBJ1-1, with D perhaps TRBD1 (6 bases). V was clipped by 5 bases and J by 4 bases, with 14 bases between them. This CDR3 comprises 13 residues. CDR1 is SQVTM, CDR2 ANQGSEA, per germline. In nucleotides, the CDR3 is TGCAGCGTTTTGTTAAGAGGGGGCACTGAAGCTTTCTTT. This translates into CSVLLRGGTEAFF.

In this sample, this clonotype turned up a few times. This rearrangement joins TRBV18 to TRBJ2-7; D uncertain. The CDR3 is 15 amino acids. V lost 0 bases and J 2 bases, leaving 11 bases between the germline ends. Per the germline V gene, CDR1 is KGHSH and CDR2 is LQKENI. This CDR3 is CASSPPSQPTYEQYF. Written as DNA, the CDR3 is TGTGCCAGCTCACCACCTTCCCAGCCCACCTACGAGCAGTACTTC.

This chain links TRBV24-1 with TRBJ2-2, with 9 bases matching TRBD1. This CDR3 has 15 amino acids. Trimming took 9 bases from V and 6 from J; bases not matched to a gene: 10. Germline assignment: CDR1 KGHDR and CDR2 SFDVKD. Here the CDR3 reads CATSLRDRDSGELFF. CDR3 nucleotides: TGTGCCACCTCGCTCCGGGACAGGGACTCCGGGGAGCTGTTTTTT.

This clonotype showed up many times. This rearrangement joins TRBV6-2 or TRBV6-3 to TRBJ2-7, with D possibly matching TRBD1 (5 bases). The CDR3 length is 18 residues. V lost 3 bases and J 6 bases, leaving 27 bases between the germline ends. Looked up from germline, CDR1 is MNHEY and CDR2 is SVGEGT. The CDR3 DNA follows: TGTGCCAGCAGTTATCTTACACATTCAGGGTTGGGCGTTCTCGAGCAGTACTTC. It is translated as CASSYLTHSGLGVLEQYF.

This clonotype was detected many times. The rearrangement joins TRBV20-1 to TRBJ2-7; D may be TRBD1 (5 bases). V was shortened by 1 base and J by 4 bases, with 17 bases between the two germline ends. In germline, CDR1 is DFQATT, CDR2 SNEGSKA (reference sequence). CDR3 length: 15 residues. CDR3 amino acids: CSARAPRDSPYEQYF. The CDR3 DNA is TGCAGTGCTAGAGCCCCCCGTGACAGTCCTTACGAGCAGTACTTC.

This clonotype was seen many times. The V and J genes are TRBV2 and TRBJ2-7; D call uncertain. The CDR3 extends over 14 amino acids. V was clipped by 7 bases and J by 1 base, with 14 bases between them. CDR1 and CDR2 (germline): SNHLY, FYNNEI. The CDR3 protein is CASTHKAISYEQYF. CDR3 DNA sequence: TGTGCCAGCACCCACAAGGCGATTTCCTACGAGCAGTACTTC. The variable domain in full, completed from reference TRBV2 and TRBJ2-7, reads EPEVTQTPSHQVTQMGQEVILRCVPISNHLYFYWYRQILGQKVEFLVSFYNNEISEKSEIFDDQFSVERPDGSNFTLKIRSTKLEDSAMYFCASTHKAISYEQYFGPGTRLTVT.